A selection of T cell receptor beta chains follows, all from one sample in a study of T cell responses to AZD1222 COVID-19 vaccine. Profiled with immunoSEQ multiplex PCR; TCRdb holds only in-frame clones, not every one. The table has about 78,000 clones, nearly 90% seen once. The sample in question was peripheral blood, obtained on day 0 of MenACWY control vaccination. These receptors were taken from an adult in good health. Each CDR3 is given with its conserved first and last residue. A D gene is named only where the DNA matches it firmly. Clone size, where shown, is once, few, many, or a class for clones that have expanded.

d_call	clone_size	v_call	j_call	cdr3_aa	cdr3_nt
NA	NA	TRBV18	TRBJ2-7	CASSPSRQGFSYEQYF	TGTGCCAGCTCACCCTCTCGGCAGGGGTTCTCCTACGAGCAGTACTTC
NA	NA	TRBV29-1	TRBJ2-1	CSVEWLGPTEQFF	TGCAGCGTTGAATGGCTAGGACCCACTGAGCAGTTCTTC
TRBD2	NA	TRBV19	TRBJ2-5	CASSIGGLAMETQYF	TGTGCCAGTAGTATAGGGGGACTAGCGATGGAGACCCAGTACTTC
NA	NA	TRBV5-4	TRBJ2-1	CASSRIANEQFF	TGTGCCAGCAGCCGGATAGCCAATGAGCAGTTCTTC
NA	NA	TRBV21-1	TRBJ2-7	CASSNRSRAYEQYF	TGTGCCAGCAGCAATCGTTCGCGCGCCTACGAGCAGTACTTC
TRBD2	NA	TRBV4-3	TRBJ2-1	CASSQGTSGYNEQFF	TGCGCCAGCAGCCAAGGGACTAGCGGCTACAATGAGCAGTTCTTC
NA	NA	TRBV7-2	TRBJ2-1	CASSAQGDEQFF	TGTGCCAGCAGCGCACAGGGCGATGAGCAGTTCTTC
TRBD2	NA	TRBV6-2/TRBV6-3	TRBJ2-1	CASSLLSGGTYNEQFF	TGTGCCAGCAGCCTACTGAGCGGGGGAACCTACAATGAGCAGTTCTTC
NA	NA	TRBV28	TRBJ1-5	CASSLSGNQPQHF	TGTGCCAGCAGTTTAAGTGGCAATCAGCCCCAGCATTTT
NA	NA	TRBV9	TRBJ1-3	CASSVGGDLNTIYF	TGTGCCAGCAGCGTAGGGGGGGATTTGAACACCATATATTTT
NA	few	TRBV7-9	TRBJ1-2	CASSLEDASYGYTF	TGTGCCAGCAGCTTAGAAGACGCGTCCTATGGCTACACCTTC
TRBD1	NA	TRBV5-1	TRBJ2-2	CASSLPGGNTGELFF	TGCGCCAGCAGCTTGCCAGGGGGCAACACCGGGGAGCTGTTTTTT
TRBD1	once	TRBV19	TRBJ2-1	CASGPRGQGVRYEQFF	TGTGCCAGTGGACCCAGGGGACAGGGAGTGCGTTATGAGCAGTTCTTC
NA	NA	TRBV5-1	TRBJ1-5	CASSLEGRGNQPQHF	TGCGCCAGCAGCTTGGAGGGCAGGGGTAATCAGCCCCAGCATTTT
NA	NA	TRBV20-1	TRBJ2-1	CSASGTGLNEQFF	TGCAGTGCTAGTGGGACTGGACTCAATGAGCAGTTCTTC
NA	few	TRBV2	TRBJ1-5	CASSEMGNQPQHF	TGTGCCAGCAGTGAAATGGGGAATCAGCCCCAGCATTTT
TRBD2	NA	TRBV2	TRBJ2-5	CASRAGTSGGETQYF	TGTGCCAGCAGGGCCGGGACTAGCGGAGGAGAGACCCAGTACTTC
TRBD1	few	TRBV6-5	TRBJ1-2	CAADRGLDYGYTF	TGTGCCGCCGACAGGGGTTTGGACTATGGCTACACCTTC
NA	NA	TRBV7-8	TRBJ1-4	CASSLPNEKLFF	TGTGCCAGCAGCCTCCCTAATGAAAAACTGTTTTTT
NA	NA	TRBV6-2/TRBV6-3	TRBJ2-2	CASSYSKSGALNTGELFF	TGTGCCAGCAGTTACTCGAAGTCAGGGGCACTGAACACCGGGGAGCTGTTTTTT